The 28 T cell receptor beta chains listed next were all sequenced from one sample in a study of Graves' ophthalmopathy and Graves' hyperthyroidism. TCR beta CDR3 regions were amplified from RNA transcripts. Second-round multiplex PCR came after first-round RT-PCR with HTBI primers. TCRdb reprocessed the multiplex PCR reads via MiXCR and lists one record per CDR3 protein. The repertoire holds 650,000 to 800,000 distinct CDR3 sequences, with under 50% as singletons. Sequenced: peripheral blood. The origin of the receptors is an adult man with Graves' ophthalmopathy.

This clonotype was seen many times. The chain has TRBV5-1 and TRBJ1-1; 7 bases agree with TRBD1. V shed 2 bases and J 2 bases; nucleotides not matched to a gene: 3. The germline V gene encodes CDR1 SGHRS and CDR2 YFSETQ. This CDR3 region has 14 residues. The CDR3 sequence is CASSFAGGNTEAFF. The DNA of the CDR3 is TGCGCCAGCAGCTTCGCAGGGGGAAACACTGAAGCTTTCTTT.

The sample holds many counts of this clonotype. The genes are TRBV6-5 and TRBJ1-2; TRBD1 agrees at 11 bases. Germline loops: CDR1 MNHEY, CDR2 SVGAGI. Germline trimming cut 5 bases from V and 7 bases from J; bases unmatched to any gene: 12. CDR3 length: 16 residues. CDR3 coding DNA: TGTGCCAGCAGTCACATACCGGGACAGGGGGTCGCTGGCTACACCTTC. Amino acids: CASSHIPGQGVAGYTF.

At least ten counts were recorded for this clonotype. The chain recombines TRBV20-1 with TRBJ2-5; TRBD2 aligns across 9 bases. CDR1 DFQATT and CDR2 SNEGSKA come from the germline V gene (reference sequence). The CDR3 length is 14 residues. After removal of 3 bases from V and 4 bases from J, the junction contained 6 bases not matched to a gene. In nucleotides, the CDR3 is TGCAGTGCTAGGTCTAGCGGGGTCACAGAGACCCAGTACTTC. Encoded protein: CSARSSGVTETQYF.

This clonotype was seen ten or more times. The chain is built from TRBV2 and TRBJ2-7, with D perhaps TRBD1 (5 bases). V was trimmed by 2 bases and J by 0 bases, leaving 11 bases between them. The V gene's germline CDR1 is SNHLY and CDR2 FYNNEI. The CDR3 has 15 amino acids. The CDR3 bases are TGTGCCAGCAGTGAAACCCCGGACACCTCCTACGAGCAGTACTTC. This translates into CASSETPDTSYEQYF. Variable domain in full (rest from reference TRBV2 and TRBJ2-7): EPEVTQTPSHQVTQMGQEVILRCVPISNHLYFYWYRQILGQKVEFLVSFYNNEISEKSEIFDDQFSVERPDGSNFTLKIRSTKLEDSAMYFCASSETPDTSYEQYFGPGTRLTVT.

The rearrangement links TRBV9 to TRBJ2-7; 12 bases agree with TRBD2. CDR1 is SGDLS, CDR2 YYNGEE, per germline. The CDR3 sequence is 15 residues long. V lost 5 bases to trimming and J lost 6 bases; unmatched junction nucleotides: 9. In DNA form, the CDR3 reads TGTGCCAGCAGTCCCCCTAGCGGGGGGGCTGCCGAGCAGTACTTC. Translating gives CASSPPSGGAAEQYF.

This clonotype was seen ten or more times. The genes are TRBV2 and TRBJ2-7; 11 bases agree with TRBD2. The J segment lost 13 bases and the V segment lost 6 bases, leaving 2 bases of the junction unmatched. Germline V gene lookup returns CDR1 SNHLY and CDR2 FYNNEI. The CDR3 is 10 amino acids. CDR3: CASRGTSGYF. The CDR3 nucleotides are TGTGCCAGCAGGGGGACTAGCGGTTACTTC.

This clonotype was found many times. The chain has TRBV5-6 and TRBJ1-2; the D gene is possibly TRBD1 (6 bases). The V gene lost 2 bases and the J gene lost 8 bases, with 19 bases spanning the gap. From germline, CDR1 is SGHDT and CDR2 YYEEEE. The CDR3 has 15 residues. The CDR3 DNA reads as TGTGCCAGCAGCTTTGGGCTACAGGGCCTTGTCGGCTACACCTTC. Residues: CASSFGLQGLVGYTF. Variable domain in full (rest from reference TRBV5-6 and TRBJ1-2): DAGVTQSPTHLIKTRGQQVTLRCSPKSGHDTVSWYQQALGQGPQFIFQYYEEEERQRGNFPDRFSGHQFPNYSSELNVNALLLGDSALYLCASSFGLQGLVGYTFGSGTRLTVV.

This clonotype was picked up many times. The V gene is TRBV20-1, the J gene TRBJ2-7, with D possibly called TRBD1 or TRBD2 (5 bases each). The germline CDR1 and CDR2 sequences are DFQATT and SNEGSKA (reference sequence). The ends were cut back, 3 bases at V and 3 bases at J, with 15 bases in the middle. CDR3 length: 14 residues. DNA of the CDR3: TGCAGTGCTAGGGAGACCGGGACGGACTACGAGCAGTACTTC. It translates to CSARETGTDYEQYF.

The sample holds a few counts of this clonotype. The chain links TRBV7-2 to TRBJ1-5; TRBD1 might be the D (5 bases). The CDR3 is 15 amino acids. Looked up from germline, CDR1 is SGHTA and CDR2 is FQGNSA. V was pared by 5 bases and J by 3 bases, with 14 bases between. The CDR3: CASSPGRGDNQPQHF. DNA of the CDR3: TGTGCCAGCAGCCCGGGACGGGGGGACAATCAGCCCCAGCATTTT.

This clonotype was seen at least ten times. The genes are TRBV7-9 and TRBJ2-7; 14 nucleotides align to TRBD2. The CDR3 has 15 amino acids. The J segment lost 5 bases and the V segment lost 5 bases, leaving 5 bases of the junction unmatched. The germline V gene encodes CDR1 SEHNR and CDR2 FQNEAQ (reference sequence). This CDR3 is CASSEGLAGVDEQYF. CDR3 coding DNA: TGTGCCAGCAGCGAGGGACTAGCGGGAGTTGACGAGCAGTACTTC.

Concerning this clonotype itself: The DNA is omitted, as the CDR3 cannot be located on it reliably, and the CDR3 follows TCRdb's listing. CDR3 loop: CASILGQGRDTQYF. The genes are TRBV10-3 and TRBJ2-3; no check of the table's D call, TRBD1, against the DNA was made. Per germline, CDR1 ENHRY and CDR2 SYGVKD. The CDR3 length is 14 residues, termini included.

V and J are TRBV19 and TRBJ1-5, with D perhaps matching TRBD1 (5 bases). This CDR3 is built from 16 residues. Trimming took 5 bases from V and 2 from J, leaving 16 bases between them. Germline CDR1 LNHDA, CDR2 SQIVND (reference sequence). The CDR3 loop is CASSLPTGGGNQPQHF. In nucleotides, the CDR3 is TGTGCCAGTAGTTTACCCACCGGGGGAGGCAATCAGCCCCAGCATTTT.

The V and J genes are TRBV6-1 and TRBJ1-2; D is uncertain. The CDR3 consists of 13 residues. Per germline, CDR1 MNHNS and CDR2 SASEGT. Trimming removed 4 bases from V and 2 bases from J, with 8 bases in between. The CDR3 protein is CASSGLVNYGYTF. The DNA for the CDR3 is TGTGCCAGCAGTGGTTTAGTAAACTATGGCTACACCTTC.

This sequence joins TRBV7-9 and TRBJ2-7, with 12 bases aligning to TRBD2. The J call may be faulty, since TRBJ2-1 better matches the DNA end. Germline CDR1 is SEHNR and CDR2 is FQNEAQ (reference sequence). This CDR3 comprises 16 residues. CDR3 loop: CASSLTSGRPLHEQFF. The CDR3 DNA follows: TGTGCCAGCAGCCTTACTAGCGGGAGGCCGCTTCATGAGCAGTTCTTC.

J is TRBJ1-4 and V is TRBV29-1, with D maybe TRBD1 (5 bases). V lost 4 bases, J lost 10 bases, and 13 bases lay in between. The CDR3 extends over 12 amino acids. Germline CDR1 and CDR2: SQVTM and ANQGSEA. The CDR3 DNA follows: TGCAGCGTTGCCCGGGGGATCGGAAAACTGTTTTTT. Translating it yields CSVARGIGKLFF. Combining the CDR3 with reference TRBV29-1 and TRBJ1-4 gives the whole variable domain SAVISQKPSRDICQRGTSLTIQCQVDSQVTMMFWYRQQPGQSLTLIATANQGSEATYESGFVIDKFPISRPNLTFSTLTVSNMSPEDSSIYLCSVARGIGKLFFGSGTQLSVL.

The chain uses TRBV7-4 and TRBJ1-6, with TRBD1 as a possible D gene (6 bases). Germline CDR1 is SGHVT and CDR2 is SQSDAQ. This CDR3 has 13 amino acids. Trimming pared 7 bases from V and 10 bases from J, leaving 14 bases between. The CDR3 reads CASKQGWKSPLHF. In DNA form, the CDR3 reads TGTGCCAGCAAACAGGGATGGAAATCACCCCTCCACTTT.

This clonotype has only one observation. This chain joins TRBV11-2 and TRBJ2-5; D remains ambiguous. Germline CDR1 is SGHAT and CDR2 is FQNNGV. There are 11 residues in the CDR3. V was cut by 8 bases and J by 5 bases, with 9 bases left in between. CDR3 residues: CASAAPETQYF. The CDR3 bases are TGTGCCAGCGCCGCCCCGGAGACCCAGTACTTC.

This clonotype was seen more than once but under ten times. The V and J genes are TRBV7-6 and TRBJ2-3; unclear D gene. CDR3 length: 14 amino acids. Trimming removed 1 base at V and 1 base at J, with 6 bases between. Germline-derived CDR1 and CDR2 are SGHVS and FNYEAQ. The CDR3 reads CASSLGEGTDTQYF. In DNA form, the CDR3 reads TGTGCCAGCAGCTTAGGGGAAGGCACAGATACGCAGTATTTT.

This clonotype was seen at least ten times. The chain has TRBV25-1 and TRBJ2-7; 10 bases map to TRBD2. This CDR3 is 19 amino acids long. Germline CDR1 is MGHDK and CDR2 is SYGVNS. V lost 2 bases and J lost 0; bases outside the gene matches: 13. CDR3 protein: CASSEGWSSGRGNSYEQYF. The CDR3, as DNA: TGTGCCAGCAGTGAAGGGTGGTCTAGCGGGAGAGGGAACTCCTACGAGCAGTACTTC.

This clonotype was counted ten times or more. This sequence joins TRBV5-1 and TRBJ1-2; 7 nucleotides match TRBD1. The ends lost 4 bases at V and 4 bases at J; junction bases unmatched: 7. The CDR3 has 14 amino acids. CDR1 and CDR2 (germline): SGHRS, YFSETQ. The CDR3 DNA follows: TGCGCCAGCAGCCCGACAGGGCCAGTCTATGGCTACACCTTC. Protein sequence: CASSPTGPVYGYTF.

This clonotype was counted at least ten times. The CDR3 here is CASSAAVQNTEAFF. In nucleotides, the CDR3 is TGTGCCAGCAGCGCCGCGGTACAGAACACTGAAGCTTTCTTT. This chain connects TRBV7-9 to TRBJ1-1; unclear D gene. Trimming took 5 bases from V and 1 from J, leaving 11 bases between them. CDR1 and CDR2 (germline): SEHNR, FQNEAQ (reference sequence). The CDR3 spans 14 residues.

This chain's CDR3 is CAGPTGGRETQYF. The CDR3, as DNA: TGTGCTGGACCGACAGGGGGTAGGGAGACCCAGTACTTC. The rearrangement uses TRBV2 and TRBJ2-5, with 9 nucleotides matching TRBD1. This CDR3 has 13 amino acids. The germline gives CDR1 SNHLY, CDR2 FYNNEI.

CDR3 DNA: TGTGCTAGTGGTTTGGTAAGTGGGATCTACGAGCAGTACTTC. This codes for CASGLVSGIYEQYF. The V call is TRBV12-5, the J call TRBJ2-7, with D unresolved. The germline CDR1 and CDR2 sequences are LGHNT and FRNRAP. The V end was cut by 0 bases, the J end by 3 bases, with 9 bases between. This CDR3 contains 14 residues.

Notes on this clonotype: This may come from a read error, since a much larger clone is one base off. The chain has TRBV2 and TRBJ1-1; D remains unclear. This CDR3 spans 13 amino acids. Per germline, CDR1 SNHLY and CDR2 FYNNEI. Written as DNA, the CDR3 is TGTGCCAGCAGACAGTTCATGAACACTGGAGCTTTCTTT. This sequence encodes CASRQFMNTGAFF.

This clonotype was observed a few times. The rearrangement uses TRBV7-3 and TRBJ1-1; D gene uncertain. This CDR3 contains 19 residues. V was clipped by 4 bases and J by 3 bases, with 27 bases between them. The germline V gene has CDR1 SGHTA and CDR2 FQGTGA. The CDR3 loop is CASSSILTPITTIHTEAFF. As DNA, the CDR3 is TGTGCCAGCAGCTCAATCTTAACCCCAATTACAACGATACACACTGAAGCTTTCTTT.

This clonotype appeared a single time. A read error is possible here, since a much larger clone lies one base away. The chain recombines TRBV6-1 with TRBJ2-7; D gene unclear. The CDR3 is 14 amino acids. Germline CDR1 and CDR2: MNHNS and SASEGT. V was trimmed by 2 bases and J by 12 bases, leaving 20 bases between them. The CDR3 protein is CASSETGRWATPYF. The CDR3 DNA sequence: TGTGCCAGCAGTGAAACCGGGCGGTGGGCCACCCCGTACTTC.

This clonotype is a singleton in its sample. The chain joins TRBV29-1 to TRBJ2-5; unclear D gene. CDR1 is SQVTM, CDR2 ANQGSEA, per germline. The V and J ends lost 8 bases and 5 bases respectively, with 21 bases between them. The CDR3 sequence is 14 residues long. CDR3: CSSPPIRDGETQYF. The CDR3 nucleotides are TGCAGCTCACCACCGATTAGGGATGGGGAGACCCAGTACTTC.

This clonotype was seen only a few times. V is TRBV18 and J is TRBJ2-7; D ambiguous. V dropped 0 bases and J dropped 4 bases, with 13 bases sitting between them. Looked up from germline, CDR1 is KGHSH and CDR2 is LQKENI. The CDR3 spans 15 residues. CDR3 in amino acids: CASSPPAGRLYEQYF. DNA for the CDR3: TGTGCCAGCTCACCACCGGCAGGACGACTGTACGAGCAGTACTTC.